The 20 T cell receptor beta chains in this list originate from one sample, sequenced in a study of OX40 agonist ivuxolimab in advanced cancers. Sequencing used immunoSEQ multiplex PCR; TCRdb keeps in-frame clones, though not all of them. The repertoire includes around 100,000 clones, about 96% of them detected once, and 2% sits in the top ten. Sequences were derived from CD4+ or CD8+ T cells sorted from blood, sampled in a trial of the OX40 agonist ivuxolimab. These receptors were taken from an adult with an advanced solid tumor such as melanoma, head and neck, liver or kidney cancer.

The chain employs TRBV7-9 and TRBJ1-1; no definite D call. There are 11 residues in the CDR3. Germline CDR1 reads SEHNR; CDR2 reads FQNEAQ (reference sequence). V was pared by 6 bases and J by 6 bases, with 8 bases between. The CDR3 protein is CASSYLAEAFF. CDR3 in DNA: TGTGCCAGCAGTTACCTCGCTGAAGCTTTCTTT.

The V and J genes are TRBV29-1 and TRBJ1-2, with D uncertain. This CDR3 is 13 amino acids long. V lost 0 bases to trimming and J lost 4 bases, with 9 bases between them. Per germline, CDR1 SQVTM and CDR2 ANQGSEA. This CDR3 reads CSVEEEDLYGYTF. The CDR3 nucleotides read TGCAGCGTTGAAGAGGAAGACCTCTATGGCTACACCTTC. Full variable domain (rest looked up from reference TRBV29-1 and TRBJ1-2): SAVISQKPSRDICQRGTSLTIQCQVDSQVTMMFWYRQQPGQSLTLIATANQGSEATYESGFVIDKFPISRPNLTFSTLTVSNMSPEDSSIYLCSVEEEDLYGYTFGSGTRLTVV.

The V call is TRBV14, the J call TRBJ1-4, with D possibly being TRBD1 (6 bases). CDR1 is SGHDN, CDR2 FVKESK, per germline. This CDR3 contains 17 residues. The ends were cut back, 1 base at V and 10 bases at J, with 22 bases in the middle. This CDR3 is CASSQGWPPTGVGKLFF. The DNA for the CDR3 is TGTGCCAGCAGCCAAGGGTGGCCCCCGACAGGTGTGGGAAAACTGTTTTTT.

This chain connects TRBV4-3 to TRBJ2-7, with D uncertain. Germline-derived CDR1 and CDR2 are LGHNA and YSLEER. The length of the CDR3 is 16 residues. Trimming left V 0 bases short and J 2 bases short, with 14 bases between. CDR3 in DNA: TGCGCCAGCAGCCAAGATGTGCAGGACCATGCCTACGAGCAGTACTTC. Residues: CASSQDVQDHAYEQYF.

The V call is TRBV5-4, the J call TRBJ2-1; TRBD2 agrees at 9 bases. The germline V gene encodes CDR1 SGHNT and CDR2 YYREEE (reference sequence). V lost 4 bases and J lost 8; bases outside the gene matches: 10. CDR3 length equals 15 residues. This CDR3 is CASSGGLAPDDEQFF. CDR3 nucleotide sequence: TGTGCCAGCAGCGGGGGACTAGCTCCGGACGATGAGCAGTTCTTC. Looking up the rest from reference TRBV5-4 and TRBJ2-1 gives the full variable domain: ETGVTQSPTHLIKTRGQQVTLRCSSQSGHNTVSWYQQALGQGPQFIFQYYREEENGRGNFPPRFSGLQFPNYSSELNVNALELDDSALYLCASSGGLAPDDEQFFGPGTRLTVL.

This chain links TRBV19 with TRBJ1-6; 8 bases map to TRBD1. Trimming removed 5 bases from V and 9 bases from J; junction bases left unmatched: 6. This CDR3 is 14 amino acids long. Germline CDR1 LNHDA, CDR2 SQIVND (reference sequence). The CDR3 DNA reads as TGTGCCAGTAGTCAGGGACAGGAGGCTTCACCCCTCCACTTT. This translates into CASSQGQEASPLHF.

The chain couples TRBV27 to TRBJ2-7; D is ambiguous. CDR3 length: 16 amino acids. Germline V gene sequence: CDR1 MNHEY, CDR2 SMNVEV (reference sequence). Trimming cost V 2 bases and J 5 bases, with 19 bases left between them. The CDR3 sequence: CASSLQSAVPAHEQYF. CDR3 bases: TGTGCCAGCAGTTTACAATCCGCCGTCCCTGCACACGAGCAGTACTTC.

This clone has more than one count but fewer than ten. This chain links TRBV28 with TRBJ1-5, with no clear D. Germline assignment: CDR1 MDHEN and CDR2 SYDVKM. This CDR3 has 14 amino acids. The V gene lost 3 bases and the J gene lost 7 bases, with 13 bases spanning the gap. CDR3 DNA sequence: TGTGCCAGCAGTTTCGGGGAGAATGGCCAGCCCCAGCATTTT. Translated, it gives CASSFGENGQPQHF. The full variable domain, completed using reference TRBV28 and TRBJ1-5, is DVKVTQSSRYLVKRTGEKVFLECVQDMDHENMFWYRQDPGLGLRLIYFSYDVKMKEKGDIPEGYSVSREKKERFSLILESASTNQTSMYLCASSFGENGQPQHFGDGTRLSIL.

CDR3 sequence: CASSPLEETQYF. The CDR3 DNA follows: TGTGCCAGCTCACCTCTCGAAGAGACCCAGTACTTC. The chain employs TRBV18 and TRBJ2-5; D unclear. V shed 3 bases and J shed 3 bases, with 5 bases lying between them. Per the germline V gene, CDR1 is KGHSH and CDR2 is LQKENI. CDR3 length: 12 residues.

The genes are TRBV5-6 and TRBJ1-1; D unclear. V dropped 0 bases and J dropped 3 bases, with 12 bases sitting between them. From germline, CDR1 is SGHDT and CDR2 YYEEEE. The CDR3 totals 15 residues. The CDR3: CASSLEMGPHTEAFF. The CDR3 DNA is TGTGCCAGCAGCTTGGAGATGGGCCCCCACACTGAAGCTTTCTTT.

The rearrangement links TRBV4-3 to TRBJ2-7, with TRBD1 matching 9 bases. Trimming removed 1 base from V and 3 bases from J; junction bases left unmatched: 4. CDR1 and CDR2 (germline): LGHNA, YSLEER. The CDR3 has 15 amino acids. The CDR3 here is CASSQGTGEIYEQYF. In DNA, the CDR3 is TGCGCCAGCAGCCAAGGGACAGGGGAGATCTACGAGCAGTACTTC.

The CDR3 sequence is CASSLGLGGLEQYF. DNA of the CDR3: TGTGCCAGCAGCTTGGGTTTAGGCGGCCTAGAGCAGTACTTC. V gene TRBV5-5 combines with J gene TRBJ2-7; no reliable D call. The ends were cut back, 0 bases at V and 7 bases at J, with 14 bases in the middle. This CDR3 spans 14 amino acids. The germline V gene encodes CDR1 SGHKS and CDR2 YYEKEE (reference sequence).

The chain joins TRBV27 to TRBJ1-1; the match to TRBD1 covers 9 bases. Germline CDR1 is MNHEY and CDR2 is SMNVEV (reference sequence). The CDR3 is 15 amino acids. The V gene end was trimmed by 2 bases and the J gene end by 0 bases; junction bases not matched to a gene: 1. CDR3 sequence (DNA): TGTGCCAGCAGTTTAGGGGACAGGGTGAACACTGAAGCTTTCTTT. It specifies CASSLGDRVNTEAFF.

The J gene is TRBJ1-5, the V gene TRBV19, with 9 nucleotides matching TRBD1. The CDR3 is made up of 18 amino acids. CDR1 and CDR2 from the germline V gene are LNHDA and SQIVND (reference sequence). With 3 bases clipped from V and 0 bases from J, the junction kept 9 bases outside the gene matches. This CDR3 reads CASSIWTGESSSNQPQHF. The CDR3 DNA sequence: TGTGCCAGTAGTATCTGGACAGGGGAGAGTTCTAGCAATCAGCCCCAGCATTTT.

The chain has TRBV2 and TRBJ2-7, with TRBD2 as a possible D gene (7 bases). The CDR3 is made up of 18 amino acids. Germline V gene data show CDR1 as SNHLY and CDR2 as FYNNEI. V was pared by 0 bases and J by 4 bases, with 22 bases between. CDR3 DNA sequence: TGTGCCAGCAGTGAAGCGCTTCAGGACGGGGGGCGGCTTTACGAGCAGTACTTC. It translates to CASSEALQDGGRLYEQYF.

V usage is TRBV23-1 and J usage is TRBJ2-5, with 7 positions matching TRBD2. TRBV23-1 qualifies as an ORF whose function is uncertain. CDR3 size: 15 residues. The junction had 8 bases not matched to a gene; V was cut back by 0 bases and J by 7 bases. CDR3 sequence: CASSQSEPGRVTQYF. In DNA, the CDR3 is TGCGCCAGCAGTCAATCAGAGCCGGGGAGGGTGACCCAGTACTTC.

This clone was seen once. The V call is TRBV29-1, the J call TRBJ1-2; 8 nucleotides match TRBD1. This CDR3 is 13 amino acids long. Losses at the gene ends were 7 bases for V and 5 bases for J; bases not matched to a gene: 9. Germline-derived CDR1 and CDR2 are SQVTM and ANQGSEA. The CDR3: CSALIRDRYGYTF. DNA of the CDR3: TGCAGCGCCCTGATCCGGGACAGGTATGGCTACACCTTC.

CDR3 in amino acids: CASSTETSGTPYEQYF. The CDR3 DNA is TGTGCCAGCAGCACAGAGACTAGCGGAACCCCCTACGAGCAGTACTTC. V gene TRBV7-9 combines with J gene TRBJ2-7, with TRBD2 identical over 9 bases. Germline trimming cut 5 bases from V and 2 bases from J; bases unmatched to any gene: 10. CDR1 and CDR2 (germline): SEHNR, FQNEAQ (reference sequence). The CDR3 is made up of 16 amino acids.

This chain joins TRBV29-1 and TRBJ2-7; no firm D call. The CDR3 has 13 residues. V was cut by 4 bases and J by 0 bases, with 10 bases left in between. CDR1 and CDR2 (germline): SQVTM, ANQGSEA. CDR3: CSVVRQDSYEQYF. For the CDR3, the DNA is TGCAGCGTTGTACGGCAGGACTCCTACGAGCAGTACTTC.

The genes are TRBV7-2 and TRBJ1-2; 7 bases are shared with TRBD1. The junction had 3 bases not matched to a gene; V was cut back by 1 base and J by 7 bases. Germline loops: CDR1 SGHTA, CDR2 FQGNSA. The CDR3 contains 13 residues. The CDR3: CASSLEGTAGYTF. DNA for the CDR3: TGTGCCAGCAGCTTAGAAGGGACAGCTGGCTACACCTTC.